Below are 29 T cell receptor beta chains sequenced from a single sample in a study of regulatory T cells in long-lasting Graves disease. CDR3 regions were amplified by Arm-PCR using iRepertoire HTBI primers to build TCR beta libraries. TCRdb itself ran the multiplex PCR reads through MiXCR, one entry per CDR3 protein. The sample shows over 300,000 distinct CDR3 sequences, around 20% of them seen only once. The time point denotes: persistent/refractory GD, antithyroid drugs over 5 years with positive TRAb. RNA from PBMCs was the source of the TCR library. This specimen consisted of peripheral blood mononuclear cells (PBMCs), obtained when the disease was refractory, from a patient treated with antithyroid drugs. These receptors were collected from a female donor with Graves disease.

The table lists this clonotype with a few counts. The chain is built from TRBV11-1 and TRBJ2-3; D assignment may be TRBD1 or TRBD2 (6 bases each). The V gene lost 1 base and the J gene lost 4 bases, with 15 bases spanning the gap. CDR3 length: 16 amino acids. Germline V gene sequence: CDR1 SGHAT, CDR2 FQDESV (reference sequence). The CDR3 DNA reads TGTGCCAGCAGCTTAGGCTACGGGGGCGACGCAGATACGCAGTATTTT. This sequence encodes CASSLGYGGDADTQYF.

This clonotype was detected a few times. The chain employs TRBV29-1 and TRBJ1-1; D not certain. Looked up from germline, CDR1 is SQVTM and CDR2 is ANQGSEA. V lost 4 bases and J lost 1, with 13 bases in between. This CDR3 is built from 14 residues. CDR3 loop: CSVVPFTTNTEAFF. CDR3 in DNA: TGCAGCGTTGTCCCATTCACAACGAACACTGAAGCTTTCTTT.

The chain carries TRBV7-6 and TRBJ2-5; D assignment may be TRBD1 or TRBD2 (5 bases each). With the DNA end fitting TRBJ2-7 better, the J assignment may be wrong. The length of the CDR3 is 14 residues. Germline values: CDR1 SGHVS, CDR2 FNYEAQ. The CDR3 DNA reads TGTGCCAGCAGCTCCTCGTTGGGGGCCTACGAGCAGTACTTC. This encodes CASSSSLGAYEQYF.

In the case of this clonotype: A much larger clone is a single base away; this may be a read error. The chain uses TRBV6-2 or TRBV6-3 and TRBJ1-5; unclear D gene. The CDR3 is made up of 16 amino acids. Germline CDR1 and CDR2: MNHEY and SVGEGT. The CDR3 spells CASSEVAANSNQPRHF. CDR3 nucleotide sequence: TGTGCCAGCAGTGAAGTTGCAGCGAATAGCAATCAGCCCCGGCATTTT.

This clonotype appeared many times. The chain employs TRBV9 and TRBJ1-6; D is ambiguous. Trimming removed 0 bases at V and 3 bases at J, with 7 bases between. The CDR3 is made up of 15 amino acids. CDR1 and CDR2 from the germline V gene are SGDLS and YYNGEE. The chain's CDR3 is CASSVGGNYNSPLHF. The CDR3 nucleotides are TGTGCCAGCAGCGTAGGAGGGAACTATAATTCACCCCTCCACTTT. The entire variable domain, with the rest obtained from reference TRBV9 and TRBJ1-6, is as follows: DSGVTQTPKHLITATGQRVTLRCSPRSGDLSVYWYQQSLDQGLQFLIQYYNGEERAKGNILERFSAQQFPDLHSELNLSSLELGDSALYFCASSVGGNYNSPLHFGNGTRLTVT.

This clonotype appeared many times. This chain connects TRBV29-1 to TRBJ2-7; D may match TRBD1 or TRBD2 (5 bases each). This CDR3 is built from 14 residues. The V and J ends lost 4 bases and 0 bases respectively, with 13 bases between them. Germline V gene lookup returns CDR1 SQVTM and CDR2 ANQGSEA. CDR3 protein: CSVVGDGRSYEQYF. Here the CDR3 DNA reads TGCAGCGTTGTAGGGGACGGTCGCTCCTACGAGCAGTACTTC.

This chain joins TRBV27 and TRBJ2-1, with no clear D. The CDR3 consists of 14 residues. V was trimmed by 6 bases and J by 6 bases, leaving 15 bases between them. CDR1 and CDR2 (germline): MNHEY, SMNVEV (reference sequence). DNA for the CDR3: TGTGCCAGCAGACCCACCCAGGAAATCAATGAGCAGTTCTTC. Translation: CASRPTQEINEQFF.

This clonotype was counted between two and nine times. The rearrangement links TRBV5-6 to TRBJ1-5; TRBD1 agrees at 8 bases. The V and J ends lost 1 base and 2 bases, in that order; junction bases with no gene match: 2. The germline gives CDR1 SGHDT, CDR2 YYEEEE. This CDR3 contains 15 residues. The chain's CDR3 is CASSLMTGGNQPQHF. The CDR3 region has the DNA TGTGCCAGCAGCTTGATGACAGGGGGCAATCAGCCCCAGCATTTT.

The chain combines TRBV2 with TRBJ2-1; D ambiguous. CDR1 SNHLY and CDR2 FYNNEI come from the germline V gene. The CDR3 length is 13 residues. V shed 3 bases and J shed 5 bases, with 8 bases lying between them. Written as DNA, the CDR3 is TGTGCCAGCAGTGAGTACTTGAACAATGAGCAGTTCTTC. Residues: CASSEYLNNEQFF.

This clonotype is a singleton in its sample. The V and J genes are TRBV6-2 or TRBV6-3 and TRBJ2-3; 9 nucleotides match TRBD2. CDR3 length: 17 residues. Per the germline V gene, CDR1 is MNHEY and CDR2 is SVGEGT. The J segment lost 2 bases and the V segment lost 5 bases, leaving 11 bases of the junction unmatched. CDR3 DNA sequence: TGTGCCAGCAGTGAATCTAGCGGGACCGTACCCACAGATACGCAGTATTTT. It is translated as CASSESSGTVPTDTQYF.

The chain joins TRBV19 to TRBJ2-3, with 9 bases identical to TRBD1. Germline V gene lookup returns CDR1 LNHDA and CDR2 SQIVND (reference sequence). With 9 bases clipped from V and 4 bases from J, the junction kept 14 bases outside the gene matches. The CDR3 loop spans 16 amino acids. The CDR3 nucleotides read TGTGCCAGATGGGGACTGGGACAGGGTGTTTCAGATACGCAGTATTTT. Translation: CARWGLGQGVSDTQYF.

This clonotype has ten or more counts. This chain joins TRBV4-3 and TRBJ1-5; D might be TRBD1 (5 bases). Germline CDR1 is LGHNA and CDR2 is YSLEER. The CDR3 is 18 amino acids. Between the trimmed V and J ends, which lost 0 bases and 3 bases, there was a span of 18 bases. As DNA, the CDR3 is TGCGCCAGCAGCCAAGAAAAAGACCCCAGGGTCTACAATCAGCCCCAGCATTTT. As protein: CASSQEKDPRVYNQPQHF.

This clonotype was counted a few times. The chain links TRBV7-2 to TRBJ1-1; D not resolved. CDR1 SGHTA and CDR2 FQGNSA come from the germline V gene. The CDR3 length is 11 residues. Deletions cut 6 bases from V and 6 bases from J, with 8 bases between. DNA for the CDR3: TGTGCCAGCAGTCAAAGCGCTGAAGCTTTCTTT. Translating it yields CASSQSAEAFF.

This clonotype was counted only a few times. CDR3 sequence reads: CASSPTAGTGVEQYF. The CDR3, as DNA: TGTGCCAGCTCACCAACCGCCGGGACAGGGGTTGAGCAGTACTTC. V and J are TRBV18 and TRBJ2-7; 10 bases are shared with TRBD1. CDR1 and CDR2 from the germline V gene are KGHSH and LQKENI. CDR3 length: 15 amino acids. Germline trimming cut 2 bases from V and 7 bases from J; bases unmatched to any gene: 8. Supplemented by reference TRBV18 and TRBJ2-7, the full variable domain reads NAGVMQNPRHLVRRRGQEARLRCSPMKGHSHVYWYRQLPEEGLKFMVYLQKENIIDESGMPKERFSAEFPKEGPSILRIQQVVRGDSAAYFCASSPTAGTGVEQYFGPGTRLTVT.

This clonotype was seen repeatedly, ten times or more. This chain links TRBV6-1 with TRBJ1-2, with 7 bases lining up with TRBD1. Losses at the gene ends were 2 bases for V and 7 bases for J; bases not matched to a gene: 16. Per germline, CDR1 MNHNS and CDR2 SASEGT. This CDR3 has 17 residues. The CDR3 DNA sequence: TGTGCCAGCAGTGAAAATCCCGGCGGGAGGGGGCGAGGTGGCTACACCTTC. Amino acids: CASSENPGGRGRGGYTF.

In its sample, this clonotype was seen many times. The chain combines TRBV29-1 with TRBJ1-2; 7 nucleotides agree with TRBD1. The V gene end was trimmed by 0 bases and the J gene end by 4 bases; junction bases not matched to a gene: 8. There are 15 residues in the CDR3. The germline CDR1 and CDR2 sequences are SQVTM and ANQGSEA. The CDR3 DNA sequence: TGCAGCGTTGAAGATTCGACAGGGCGGAGCTATGGCTACACCTTC. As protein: CSVEDSTGRSYGYTF.

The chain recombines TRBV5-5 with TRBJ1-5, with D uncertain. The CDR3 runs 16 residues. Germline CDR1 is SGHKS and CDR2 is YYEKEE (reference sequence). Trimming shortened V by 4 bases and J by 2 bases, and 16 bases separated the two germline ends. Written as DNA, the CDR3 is TGTGCCAGCAGCCAATGGGGTATGGGAGGCAATCAGCCCCAGCATTTT. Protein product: CASSQWGMGGNQPQHF.

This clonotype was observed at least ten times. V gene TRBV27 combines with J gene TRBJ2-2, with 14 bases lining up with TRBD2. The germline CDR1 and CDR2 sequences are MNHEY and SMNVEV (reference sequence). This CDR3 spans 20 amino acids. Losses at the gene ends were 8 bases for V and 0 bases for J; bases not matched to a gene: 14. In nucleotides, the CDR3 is TGTGCCAGCCGCCGGAAGGGACTAGCGGGAGACACCGCGAACACCGGGGAGCTGTTTTTT. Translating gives CASRRKGLAGDTANTGELFF.

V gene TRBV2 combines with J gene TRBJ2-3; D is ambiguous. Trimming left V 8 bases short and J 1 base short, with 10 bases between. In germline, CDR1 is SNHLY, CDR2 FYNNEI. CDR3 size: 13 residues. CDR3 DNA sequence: TGTGCCAGCTGCCTGGCGGGCACAGATACGCAGTATTTT. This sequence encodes CASCLAGTDTQYF.

The CDR3 loop is CASRGGTNGYTF. CDR3 DNA: TGTGCCAGCAGGGGCGGGACCAATGGCTACACCTTC. J is TRBJ1-2 and V is TRBV7-9; perhaps TRBD1 as D (5 bases). V lost 6 bases and J lost 6, with 11 bases in between. The CDR3 is 12 residues long. CDR1 is SEHNR, CDR2 FQNEAQ, per germline (reference sequence). Full variable domain (missing parts from reference TRBV7-9 and TRBJ1-2): DTGVSQNPRHKITKRGQNVTFRCDPISEHNRLYWYRQTLGQGPEFLTYFQNEAQLEKSRLLSDRFSAERPKGSFSTLEIQRTEQGDSAMYLCASRGGTNGYTFGSGTRLTVV.

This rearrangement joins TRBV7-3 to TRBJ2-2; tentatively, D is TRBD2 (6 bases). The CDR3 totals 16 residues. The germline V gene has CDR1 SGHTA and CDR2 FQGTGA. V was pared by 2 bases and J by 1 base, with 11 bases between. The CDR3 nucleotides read TGTGCCAGCAGCTTATCTGGCGGGATGAACACCGGGGAGCTGTTTTTT. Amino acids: CASSLSGGMNTGELFF.

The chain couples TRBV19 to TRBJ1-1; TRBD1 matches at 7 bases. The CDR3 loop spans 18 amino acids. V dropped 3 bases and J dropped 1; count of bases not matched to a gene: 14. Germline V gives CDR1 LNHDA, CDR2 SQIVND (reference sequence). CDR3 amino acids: CASSMLAFRGGRNTEAFF. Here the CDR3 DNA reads TGTGCCAGTAGTATGCTTGCGTTTCGAGGGGGCAGGAACACTGAAGCTTTCTTT.

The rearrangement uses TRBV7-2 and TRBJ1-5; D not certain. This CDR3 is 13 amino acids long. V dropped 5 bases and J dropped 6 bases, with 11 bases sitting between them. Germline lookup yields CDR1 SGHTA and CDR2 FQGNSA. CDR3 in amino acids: CASSVVGFQPQHF. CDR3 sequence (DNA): TGTGCCAGCAGCGTCGTAGGCTTTCAGCCCCAGCATTTT.

The CDR3 DNA reads TGTGCCACCAGTGATACCCCAGGCTATGGCTACACCTTC. As protein: CATSDTPGYGYTF. The chain has TRBV24-1 and TRBJ1-2; D not certain. CDR3 size: 13 residues. V dropped 3 bases and J dropped 4 bases, with 8 bases sitting between them. Germline CDR1 KGHDR, CDR2 SFDVKD.

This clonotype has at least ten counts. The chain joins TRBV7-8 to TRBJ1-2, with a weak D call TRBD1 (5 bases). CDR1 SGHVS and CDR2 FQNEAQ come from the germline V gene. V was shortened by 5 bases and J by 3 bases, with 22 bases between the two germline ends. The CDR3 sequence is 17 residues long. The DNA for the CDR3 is TGTGCCAGCAGCCCACGGCGGCAGGCCCGAGGGGACTATGGCTACACCTTC. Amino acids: CASSPRRQARGDYGYTF.

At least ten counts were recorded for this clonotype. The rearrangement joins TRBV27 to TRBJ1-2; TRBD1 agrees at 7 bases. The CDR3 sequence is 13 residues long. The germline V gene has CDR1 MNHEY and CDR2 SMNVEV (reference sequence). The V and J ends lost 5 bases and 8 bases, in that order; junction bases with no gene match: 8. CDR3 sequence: CASSPGTEGGYTF. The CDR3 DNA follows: TGTGCCAGCAGTCCAGGGACAGAAGGGGGCTACACCTTC.

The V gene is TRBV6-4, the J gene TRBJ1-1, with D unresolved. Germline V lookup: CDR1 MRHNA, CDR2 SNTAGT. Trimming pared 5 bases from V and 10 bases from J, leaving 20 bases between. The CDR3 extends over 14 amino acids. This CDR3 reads CASSSIGGRQLAFF. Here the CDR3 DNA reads TGTGCCAGCAGTTCCATCGGAGGGAGACAATTAGCTTTCTTT.

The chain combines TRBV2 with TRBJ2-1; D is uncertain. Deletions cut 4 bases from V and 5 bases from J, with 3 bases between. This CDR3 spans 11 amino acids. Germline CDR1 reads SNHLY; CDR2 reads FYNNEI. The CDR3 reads CASSGDNEQFF. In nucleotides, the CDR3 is TGTGCCAGCAGTGGGGACAATGAGCAGTTCTTC.

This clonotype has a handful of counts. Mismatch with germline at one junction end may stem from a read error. The CDR3 DNA reads TGTGCTAGCAGCCGTCGCCAACTGGGGTGGGAGACCCAGTACTTC. It yields the protein CASSRRQLGWETQYF. The chain is built from TRBV7-7 and TRBJ2-5; D gene ambiguous. Germline CDR1 and CDR2: SSHAT and FNYEAQ (reference sequence). This CDR3 spans 15 amino acids. The full variable domain, completed using reference TRBV7-7 and TRBJ2-5, is GAGVSQSPRYKVTKRGQDVTLRCDPISSHATLYWYQQALGQGPEFLTYFNYEAQPDKSGLPSDRFSAERPEGSISTLTIQRTEQRDSAMYRCASSRRQLGWETQYFGPGTRLLVL.